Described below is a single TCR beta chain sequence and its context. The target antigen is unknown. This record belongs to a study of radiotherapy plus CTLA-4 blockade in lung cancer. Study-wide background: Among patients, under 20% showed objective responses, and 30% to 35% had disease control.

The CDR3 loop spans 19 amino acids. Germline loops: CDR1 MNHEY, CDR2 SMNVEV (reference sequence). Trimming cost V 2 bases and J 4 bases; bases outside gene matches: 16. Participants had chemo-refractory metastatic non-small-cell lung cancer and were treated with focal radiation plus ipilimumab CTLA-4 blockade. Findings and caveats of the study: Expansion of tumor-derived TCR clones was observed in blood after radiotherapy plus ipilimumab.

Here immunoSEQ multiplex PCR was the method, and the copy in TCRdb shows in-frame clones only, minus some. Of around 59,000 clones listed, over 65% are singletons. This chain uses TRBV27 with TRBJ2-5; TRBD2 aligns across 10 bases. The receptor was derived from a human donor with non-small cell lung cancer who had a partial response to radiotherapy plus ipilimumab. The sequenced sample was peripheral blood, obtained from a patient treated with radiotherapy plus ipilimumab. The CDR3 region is CASSLVSLASGGVLETQYF. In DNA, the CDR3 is TGTGCCAGCAGTTTAGTTAGCTTGGCTAGCGGGGGTGTACTAGAGACCCAGTACTTC.